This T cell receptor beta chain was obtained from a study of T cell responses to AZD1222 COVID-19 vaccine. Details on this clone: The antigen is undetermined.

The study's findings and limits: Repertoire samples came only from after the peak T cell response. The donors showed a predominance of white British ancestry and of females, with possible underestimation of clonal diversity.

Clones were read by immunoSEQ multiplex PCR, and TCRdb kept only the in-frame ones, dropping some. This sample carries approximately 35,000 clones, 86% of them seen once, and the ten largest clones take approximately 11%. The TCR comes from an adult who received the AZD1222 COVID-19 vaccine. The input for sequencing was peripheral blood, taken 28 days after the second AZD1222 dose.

The CDR3 sequence: CASSEWGGSEQYF. The CDR3 DNA follows: TGTGCCAGCAGTGAATGGGGGGGTTCCGAGCAGTACTTC. The J gene is TRBJ2-7, the V gene TRBV6-1; TRBD2 matches at 7 bases. With V trimmed by 2 bases and J by 6 bases, 4 bases remained unmatched. Germline V lookup: CDR1 MNHNS, CDR2 SASEGT. The CDR3 covers 13 residues.